A single sample gave rise to the 23 T cell receptor beta chains below, sequenced in a study of T cell responses to AZD1222 COVID-19 vaccine. Method: immunoSEQ multiplex PCR; TCRdb's copy keeps in-frame clones and lacks some. The repertoire has some 130,000 clones, 70% to 90% of them found once; the top ten carry 1.9%. The sample consisted of peripheral blood, taken on day 0 of AZD1222 vaccination. These receptors were taken from an adult in good health.

The J gene is TRBJ2-7, the V gene TRBV28, with 10 bases fitting TRBD2. The V and J ends lost 3 bases and 6 bases, in that order; junction bases with no gene match: 8. CDR3 size: 15 residues. Germline V CDR1 and CDR2: MDHEN, SYDVKM. The CDR3 nucleotides read TGTGCCAGCAGTTTGTTCGGACTAGCGGAGGGCGAGCAGTACTTC. Its translation: CASSLFGLAEGEQYF.

The chain uses TRBV9 and TRBJ1-3; the match to TRBD1 covers 9 bases. This CDR3 has 16 residues. Germline assignment: CDR1 SGDLS and CDR2 YYNGEE. The trim removed 3 bases at V and 3 bases at J, leaving 7 bases unmatched. CDR3 loop: CASSGRTGAFGNTIYF. DNA of the CDR3: TGTGCCAGCAGCGGTCGGACAGGGGCTTTTGGAAACACCATATATTTT.

This clone was seen just once. The V call is TRBV30, the J call TRBJ1-3, with unresolved D. The length of the CDR3 is 15 residues. Between the trimmed V and J ends, which lost 0 bases and 0 bases, there was a span of 9 bases. CDR1 is GTSNPN, CDR2 SVGIG, per germline (reference sequence). The CDR3: CAWSVHVISGNTIYF. CDR3 DNA sequence: TGTGCCTGGAGTGTACACGTGATCTCTGGAAACACCATATATTTT.

CDR3 in DNA: TGTGCCAGCAGCTTCAGAGCCGGCATAGAGTCCCACAATGAGCAGTTCTTC. Translated, it gives CASSFRAGIESHNEQFF. The chain couples TRBV11-2 to TRBJ2-1; D gene unclear. V was shortened by 3 bases and J by 5 bases, with 20 bases between the two germline ends. This CDR3 is built from 17 residues. From germline, CDR1 is SGHAT and CDR2 FQNNGV.

CDR3 sequence reads: CASSLSYKSYGYTF. In DNA, the CDR3 is TGTGCCAGCAGCTTATCCTACAAGAGTTATGGCTACACCTTC. The rearrangement joins TRBV3-1 (or the pseudogene TRBV3-2) to TRBJ1-2; D gene unclear. The length of the CDR3 is 14 residues. CDR1 is LGHDT, CDR2 YNNKEL, per germline (reference sequence). The V and J ends lost 5 bases and 5 bases respectively, with 15 bases between them.

This chain links TRBV27 with TRBJ2-6, with D perhaps matching TRBD1 (5 bases). Trimming shortened V by 5 bases and J by 9 bases, and 17 bases separated the two germline ends. Germline V gene sequence: CDR1 MNHEY, CDR2 SMNVEV (reference sequence). This CDR3 contains 15 residues. The CDR3 protein is CASSVTGSRYNVLTF. The CDR3 DNA follows: TGTGCCAGCAGTGTCACAGGTTCCCGTTACAACGTCCTGACTTTC. The variable domain in full, with the rest retrieved from reference TRBV27 and TRBJ2-6, is EAQVTQNPRYLITVTGKKLTVTCSQNMNHEYMSWYRQDPGLGLRQIYYSMNVEVTDKGDVPEGYKVSRKEKRNFPLILESPSPNQTSLYFCASSVTGSRYNVLTFGAGSRLTVL.

This chain uses TRBV27 with TRBJ1-3; tentatively, D is TRBD1 (6 bases). The CDR3 totals 15 residues. With 2 bases removed from V and 2 bases from J, the gap between germline ends came to 10 bases. From germline, CDR1 is MNHEY and CDR2 SMNVEV (reference sequence). CDR3 nucleotides: TGTGCCAGCAGTTTAAGTGAGGGGGCTGGAAACACCATATATTTT. This translates into CASSLSEGAGNTIYF.

CDR3 loop: CASSPPHRNYGYTF. The CDR3 DNA reads as TGTGCCAGCAGCCCTCCTCACAGAAACTATGGCTACACCTTC. This sequence joins TRBV11-1 and TRBJ1-2; D unresolved. Per germline, CDR1 SGHAT and CDR2 FQDESV (reference sequence). CDR3 length: 14 residues. V was clipped by 5 bases and J by 2 bases, with 12 bases between them.

The count of this clone is one. Germline and junction disagree at one end, which may indicate a read error. The same CDR3 is also encoded by other DNA sequences in this sample. This chain connects TRBV4-3 to TRBJ1-1, with D possibly being TRBD1 (6 bases). CDR1 LGHNA and CDR2 YSLEER come from the germline V gene. The CDR3 covers 15 residues. CDR3 nucleotide sequence: TGCGCCAGCAGCCAAGGGAAAGGGAGGGACACTGAGGCTTTCTTT. Protein sequence: CASSQGKGRDTEAFF.

CDR3 region: CASSLNHGGTGDTGELFF. CDR3 coding DNA: TGTGCCAGCAGCTTAAATCACGGCGGGACAGGGGACACCGGGGAGCTGTTTTTT. This chain uses TRBV7-3 with TRBJ2-2; 10 positions match TRBD1. Germline V gives CDR1 SGHTA, CDR2 FQGTGA. The CDR3 length is 18 residues. J gave up 3 bases and V 1 base, and 8 bases lay outside the gene matches. The full variable domain, its missing parts supplied by reference TRBV7-3 and TRBJ2-2, is GAGVSQTPSNKVTEKGKYVELRCDPISGHTALYWYRQSLGQGPEFLIYFQGTGAADDSGLPNDRFFAVRPEGSVSTLKIQRTERGDSAVYLCASSLNHGGTGDTGELFFGEGSRLTVL.

V and J are TRBV5-1 and TRBJ2-1, with a weak D call TRBD2 (8 bases). The CDR3 has 17 residues. Germline V gives CDR1 SGHRS, CDR2 YFSETQ. Trimming took off 0 bases at V and 3 bases at J, with 16 bases between the two ends. The CDR3 coding sequence is TGCGCCAGCAGCTTGGGGGTAGCGGGACAGATCTACAATGAGCAGTTCTTC. Protein sequence: CASSLGVAGQIYNEQFF.

This clone has a single count. This chain links TRBV20-1 with TRBJ2-1; TRBD2 agrees at 8 bases. Germline values: CDR1 DFQATT, CDR2 SNEGSKA (reference sequence). The V gene end was trimmed by 3 bases and the J gene end by 6 bases; junction bases not matched to a gene: 7. The CDR3 extends over 14 amino acids. CDR3 residues: CSASTGGAINEQFF. The CDR3 DNA reads as TGCAGTGCTAGTACGGGGGGGGCCATCAATGAGCAGTTCTTC.

CDR3 sequence reads: CASSLQGEAFF. CDR3 nucleotides: TGTGCCAGCAGTCTACAGGGTGAAGCTTTCTTT. The chain is built from TRBV6-2 or TRBV6-3 and TRBJ1-1; D is possibly TRBD1 (6 bases). V lost 5 bases and J lost 7, with 8 bases in between. Germline V gene data show CDR1 as MNHEY and CDR2 as SVGEGT. The length of the CDR3 is 11 residues.

The chain is built from TRBV6-5 and TRBJ1-2; D is uncertain. Germline CDR1 MNHEY, CDR2 SVGAGI. The CDR3 totals 15 residues. The V end was cut by 6 bases, the J end by 4 bases, with 18 bases between. The CDR3 region has the DNA TGTGCCAGCAGCCCCAGGCTAGCGGAGGGCTATGGCTACACCTTC. It encodes CASSPRLAEGYGYTF.

This clone appeared a single time. The chain combines TRBV30 with TRBJ2-1; 12 bases map to TRBD2. V was clipped by 1 base and J by 0 bases; unmatched bases: 13. Germline CDR1 reads GTSNPN; CDR2 reads SVGIG (reference sequence). This CDR3 comprises 20 residues. CDR3 sequence: CAWSESGASGGVGSYNEQFF. CDR3 DNA sequence: TGTGCCTGGAGTGAATCTGGGGCTAGCGGGGGGGTTGGCTCCTACAATGAGCAGTTCTTC.

The chain recombines TRBV15 with TRBJ1-6; weak D call: TRBD1 (5 bases). Trimming pared 0 bases from V and 10 bases from J, leaving 13 bases between. The CDR3 extends over 15 amino acids. Germline loops: CDR1 LNHNV, CDR2 YYDKDF (reference sequence). CDR3 residues: CATSREARVGSPLHF. In DNA form, the CDR3 reads TGTGCCACCAGCAGAGAGGCCAGGGTCGGGTCACCCCTCCACTTT.

This sequence joins TRBV6-2 or TRBV6-3 and TRBJ1-1; D not certain. CDR1 and CDR2 from the germline V gene are MNHEY and SVGEGT. This CDR3 has 13 amino acids. V gave up 5 bases and J gave up 2 bases, with 9 bases separating them. CDR3 DNA sequence: TGTGCCAGCAGTCAGATCTCTAACACTGAAGCTTTCTTT. Translation gives CASSQISNTEAFF.

The chain links TRBV7-9 to TRBJ2-5, with a weak D call TRBD2 (5 bases). Germline CDR1 and CDR2: SEHNR and FQNEAQ (reference sequence). This CDR3 has 16 amino acids. Trimming left V 5 bases short and J 1 base short, with 17 bases between. This CDR3 reads CASSTLSGAVQETQYF. CDR3 nucleotide sequence: TGTGCCAGCAGCACCCTCTCAGGAGCGGTCCAAGAGACCCAGTACTTC.

The chain combines TRBV7-3 with TRBJ1-6, with 7 bases identical to TRBD1. Germline V gene sequence: CDR1 SGHTA, CDR2 FQGTGA. Trimming took 5 bases from V and 6 from J; bases not matched to a gene: 4. The CDR3 contains 14 residues. The CDR3 loop is CASSMGQRNSPLHF. The CDR3 DNA is TGTGCCAGCAGCATGGGACAGCGTAATTCACCCCTCCACTTT.

This chain connects TRBV11-1 to TRBJ2-3, with D tentatively TRBD1 or TRBD2 (5 bases each). CDR3 length: 16 amino acids. The V gene lost 1 base and the J gene lost 0 bases, with 11 bases spanning the gap. Germline V gene sequence: CDR1 SGHAT, CDR2 FQDESV (reference sequence). The CDR3: CASSLDAGASTDTQYF. CDR3 coding DNA: TGTGCCAGCAGCTTAGACGCCGGGGCGAGCACAGATACGCAGTATTTT.

This chain connects TRBV19 to TRBJ1-2; TRBD1 matches at 8 bases. CDR1 is LNHDA and CDR2 is SQIVND in the germline V gene (reference sequence). There are 13 residues in the CDR3. Losses at the gene ends were 1 base for V and 6 bases for J; bases not matched to a gene: 1. The CDR3 DNA follows: TGTGCCAGTAGTATAGGACAGGGGAATGGCTACACCTTC. Protein sequence: CASSIGQGNGYTF.

The chain employs TRBV11-3 and TRBJ2-7, with 12 bases matching TRBD2. The CDR3 consists of 17 residues. Germline loops: CDR1 SGHNT, CDR2 YENEEA. V was pared by 5 bases and J by 4 bases, with 12 bases of the junction left unmatched. As DNA, the CDR3 is TGTGCCAGCAGCCCGAAGCCCCCTAGCGGGGGGGATTACGAGCAGTACTTC. Protein sequence: CASSPKPPSGGDYEQYF.

The genes are TRBV30 and TRBJ1-4; D may be TRBD1 (5 bases). V was pared by 1 base and J by 4 bases, with 7 bases between. Per the germline V gene, CDR1 is GTSNPN and CDR2 is SVGIG (reference sequence). This CDR3 comprises 13 residues. The CDR3 coding sequence is TGTGCCTGGAGTGGGGGACTTAATGAAAAACTGTTTTTT. It yields the protein CAWSGGLNEKLFF.